The clone carrying this T cell receptor (beta chain) was seen ten or more times. The sample originates from a study of metastatic and nonmetastatic thyroid tumors. CDR1 KGHSH and CDR2 LQKENI come from the germline V gene. V was pared by 0 bases and J by 12 bases, with 17 bases between. The CDR3 has 14 residues. Through MiXCR, TCRdb re-clonotyped the PCR reads. The sample shows 5,400 or so clones, 30% to 45% of them seen only once. Among the patients, none had received any treatment before thyroid surgery. This chain links TRBV18 with TRBJ1-2; D is ambiguous. This sequence was found in a female donor with papillary thyroid cancer or a benign thyroid nodule (not recorded which). Some clones in this sample may be carry-over from other donors' samples. Sample: adjacent normal tissue. CDR3 loop: CASSPPNKGYGHTF. In DNA, the CDR3 is TGTGCCAGCTCACCACCGAACAAAGGCTACGGCCACACCTTC.